The TCR beta chain described here comes from a study of high-grade serous ovarian cancer treatment subgroups (dated by TCRdb to about 2021). About the investigation overall: Sequencing yielded a mean of about 14,000 reads and 7,494 unique TCR beta rearrangements per sample. TCR beta repertoires were profiled in patients with high-grade serous ovarian cancer who were grouped, under a laparoscopic triage algorithm, by complete gross resection or by neoadjuvant chemotherapy response. Of the 30 or so patients in the cohort, approximately 10 had no residual disease after primary surgery (R0), approximately 10 were excellent NACT responders, and approximately 10 were poor NACT responders. One primary tumor sample and two metastatic tumor samples were collected from each patient, for a total of 90 samples.

A remark on this clone: Its specific antigen is unknown. It has no much larger one-base neighbor in the sample; base qualities were not kept.

The tumor samples were collected prior to definitive surgery or chemotherapy. The MD Anderson Biospecimen Extraction Resource handled genomic DNA extraction, while the MD Anderson Cancer Genomics Laboratory carried out the TCR sequencing. On the study overall, not on this receptor specifically: TCR clonal relatedness showed a positive correlation with neoantigen level and a trend toward positive correlation with copy number variation and mutation load from whole-genome sequencing. Spatial information was not captured by bulk tumor TCR sequencing, so insight into HGSC tumor complexity and diversity was limited. Repertoire similarity between tumors from the same patient ranged from roughly 0.095 to 0.8, while tumors from different patients showed almost no similarity. The TCR repertoire analyses centered on CDR3, and CDR1 and CDR2 were not analyzed.

The 70 to 90 tumor samples underwent high-throughput TCR profiling using ImmunoSEQ. From the authors' description of their analysis: Richness (unique productive sequences), clonality, evenness and relatedness were included as repertoire diversity metrics, and similarity between samples was assessed with the Bhattacharyya coefficient. A sensitivity analysis that removed TCRs with fewer than two reads produced consistent conclusions. TCRdb obtained this table from immuneACCESS and retained in-frame rearrangements with V and J assigned. These tables miss some clones; where compared with another copy, unresolved V genes account for less than half of the shortfall, and the remainder is unexplained. V, J and clone size are those of that table, while D and trimming were read from the DNA. Across this sample there are 30,000 to 40,000 clones, with about 79% seen only once. 3.1% of the sample is in the top ten clones.

Trimming removed 5 bases from V and 8 bases from J, leaving 12 bases between the germline ends. The germline V gene provides CDR1 SGHTA and CDR2 FQGNSA. There are 13 amino acids in the CDR3, from cysteine to phenylalanine inclusive. Kept here is only the CDR3 DNA, which spans 39 bases and is read in frame from base 1. Sequencing was done on a sample of tumor tissue. The rearrangement combines TRBV7-2 with TRBJ2-2; the D region possibly corresponds to TRBD1 (5 bases align). The TCR comes from a human donor with high-grade serous ovarian cancer. The CDR3 is CASSQGHGGELFF. The DNA sequence follows: TGTGCCAGCAGCCAGGGCCATGGAGGGGAGCTGTTTTTT. Where the CDR3 stops, the reference TRBV7-2 and TRBJ2-2 genes take over; the full variable domain is GAGVSQSPSNKVTEKGKDVELRCDPISGHTALYWYRQSLGQGLEFLIYFQGNSAPDKSGLPSDRFSAERTGGSVSTLTIQRTQQEDSAVYLCASSQGHGGELFFGEGSRLTVL.